This T cell receptor beta chain was obtained from a study of blood T cell repertoires in COVID-19. Study-wide background: PBMCs, B-cell-depleted T cells, or T cells were the source of the cDNA or gDNA that made up the material.

CDR3 length: 15 amino acids. Germline V gene data show CDR1 as KGHSH and CDR2 as LQKENI. The V gene end was trimmed by 2 bases and the J gene end by 1 base; junction bases not matched to a gene: 2. Participants' own reports of clinical history determined their cohort assignment. This clone has a single count. In the study's own analysis: It was from reference gene primer amplification that nucleated cell counts were estimated. Measured with immunoSEQ multiplex PCR; TCRdb has only the in-frame clones, and not every one. Clone size and V and J calls were adopted from that table, with D and trimming inferred from the DNA. In the table there are 270,000 or so clones, over 80% of which are singletons.

This receptor was identified in a woman aged 25 to 39 with acute COVID-19. J is TRBJ1-3 and V is TRBV18, with 7 bases aligning to TRBD1. The sequencing input was PBMCs or T cells enriched from blood (not recorded which). The CDR3 spells CASSPSGQSGNTIYF. CDR3 bases: TGTGCCAGCTCACCATCGGGACAGTCTGGAAACACCATATATTTT.